These 30 T cell receptor beta chains came from one sample sequenced in a study of blood T cell repertoires in COVID-19. TCRdb's copy holds only in-frame clones and misses some; the assay was immunoSEQ multiplex PCR. The sample contains under 300,000 clones, about nine tenths of which appear only once. The source material was peripheral blood. Every receptor here comes from a young man who had recovered from COVID-19.

The chain combines TRBV3-1 (or the pseudogene TRBV3-2) with TRBJ1-1; no clear D gene. Trimming removed 0 bases from V and 7 bases from J, with 9 bases in between. Per the germline V gene, CDR1 is LGHDT and CDR2 is YNNKEL (reference sequence). The CDR3 length is 13 residues. CDR3 in amino acids: CASSQDGRGEAFF. DNA of the CDR3: TGTGCCAGCAGCCAAGATGGGCGGGGTGAAGCTTTCTTT.

This CDR3 is CASQLQGVNTGELFF. CDR3 nucleotides: TGTGCCAGCCAACTTCAGGGGGTGAACACCGGGGAGCTGTTTTTT. The V and J genes are TRBV6-5 and TRBJ2-2, with 7 bases identical to TRBD1. The CDR3 sequence is 15 residues long. Trimming removed 8 bases from V and 1 base from J; junction bases left unmatched: 7. Germline CDR1 reads MNHEY; CDR2 reads SVGAGI.

The chain carries TRBV2 and TRBJ1-3, with 8 bases that match TRBD1. Trimming removed 11 bases from V and 3 bases from J; junction bases left unmatched: 12. Germline V gene sequence: CDR1 SNHLY, CDR2 FYNNEI. CDR3 length equals 15 residues. The CDR3 DNA reads as TGTGCCGTGATGATGACAGGGGTAGATGGAAACACCATATATTTT. It encodes CAVMMTGVDGNTIYF.

This chain links TRBV6-5 with TRBJ1-1; 10 bases match TRBD1. Germline loops: CDR1 MNHEY, CDR2 SVGAGI. This CDR3 contains 15 residues. V was pared by 5 bases and J by 4 bases, with 7 bases of the junction left unmatched. The CDR3 reads CASSPGTGVVTEAFF. DNA for the CDR3: TGTGCCAGCAGTCCGGGGACAGGGGTGGTCACTGAAGCTTTCTTT.

This chain joins TRBV7-9 and TRBJ1-5; no clear D. The CDR3 contains 14 residues. Germline CDR1 is SEHNR and CDR2 is FQNEAQ (reference sequence). The V end was cut by 5 bases, the J end by 3 bases, with 11 bases between. The CDR3 DNA reads TGTGCCAGCAGCCCGAACAGCTCCAATCAGCCCCAGCATTTT. This encodes CASSPNSSNQPQHF.

The chain links TRBV25-1 to TRBJ1-2; D is unclear. Germline CDR1 and CDR2: MGHDK and SYGVNS. The CDR3 contains 13 residues. The V gene lost 3 bases and the J gene lost 10 bases, with 15 bases spanning the gap. The CDR3 DNA reads as TGTGCCAGCAGTGAGGCGGCAAAGAAGTTCTACACCTTC. Protein product: CASSEAAKKFYTF.

The chain couples TRBV19 to TRBJ1-1, with 8 positions matching TRBD1. The trim removed 8 bases at V and 5 bases at J, leaving 7 bases unmatched. This CDR3 is built from 13 residues. CDR1 and CDR2 from the germline V gene are LNHDA and SQIVND (reference sequence). CDR3 sequence (DNA): TGTGCCAGTTACTCAGGGGGCCGTACTGAAGCTTTCTTT. Protein: CASYSGGRTEAFF.

This clone was picked up a small number of times. This sequence joins TRBV6-5 and TRBJ1-4; D unresolved. The CDR3 has 14 amino acids. With 10 bases removed from V and 3 bases from J, the gap between germline ends came to 15 bases. CDR1 MNHEY and CDR2 SVGAGI come from the germline V gene. The CDR3, as DNA: TGTGCCAATAGGTACGGAGAGGCTAATGAAAAACTGTTTTTT. It yields the protein CANRYGEANEKLFF.

Note on this clone: One end of the junction does not line up with germline, which may come from a read error. DNA for the CDR3: TGTGCCAGCCGTTACCGGGGCACCGGGGAGCTGTTTTTT. Its protein is CASRYRGTGELFF. This chain uses TRBV6-5 with TRBJ2-2; D might be TRBD2 (5 bases). The CDR3 is 13 amino acids. CDR1 and CDR2 (germline): MNHEY, SVGAGI.

V usage is TRBV29-1 and J usage is TRBJ2-7; the D gene is possibly TRBD1 (6 bases). The CDR3 runs to 12 residues. Trimming took off 6 bases at V and 2 bases at J, with 11 bases between the two ends. Looked up from germline, CDR1 is SQVTM and CDR2 is ANQGSEA. CDR3 nucleotides: TGCAGCGTGACGGACAGTACCTACGAGCAGTACTTC. It encodes CSVTDSTYEQYF.

The chain combines TRBV6-2 or TRBV6-3 with TRBJ2-3; 14 nucleotides match TRBD2. The CDR3 contains 16 residues. CDR1 MNHEY and CDR2 SVGEGT come from the germline V gene. Trimming at V came to 5 bases and at J to 4 bases, leaving 5 bases not matched to a gene. The CDR3 DNA reads as TGTGCCAGCAGTCGGGCGGGACTAGCGGGAGCAGATACGCAGTATTTT. Its translation is CASSRAGLAGADTQYF.

This clone came up a few times. The J gene is TRBJ1-6, the V gene TRBV4-1, with D possibly matching TRBD1 (6 bases). The V end was cut by 2 bases, the J end by 7 bases, with 15 bases between. This CDR3 contains 16 residues. CDR1 and CDR2 from the germline V gene are MGHRA and YSYEKL. The CDR3 sequence is CASSQTEDRTNSPLHF. The CDR3 region has the DNA TGCGCCAGCAGCCAAACTGAGGACAGAACAAATTCACCCCTCCACTTT.

The chain employs TRBV5-1 and TRBJ2-7; 10 bases agree with TRBD2. Germline loops: CDR1 SGHRS, CDR2 YFSETQ. The CDR3 consists of 17 residues. V dropped 0 bases and J dropped 3; count of bases not matched to a gene: 9. CDR3 loop: CASSLVLASGGSYEQYF. CDR3 in DNA: TGCGCCAGCAGCTTGGTCCTGGCTAGCGGGGGAAGCTACGAGCAGTACTTC. Together with reference TRBV5-1 and TRBJ2-7, the CDR3 gives the full variable domain: KAGVTQTPRYLIKTRGQQVTLSCSPISGHRSVSWYQQTPGQGLQFLFEYFSETQRNKGNFPGRFSGRQFSNSRSEMNVSTLELGDSALYLCASSLVLASGGSYEQYFGPGTRLTVT.

The V and J genes are TRBV6-5 and TRBJ1-2; the match to TRBD1 covers 7 bases. After removal of 2 bases from V and 14 bases from J, the junction contained 8 bases not matched to a gene. Germline CDR1 reads MNHEY; CDR2 reads SVGAGI. This CDR3 comprises 12 residues. The CDR3 DNA follows: TGTGCCAGCAGTTACCCTGACAGGGCCTTGACCTTC. It codes for CASSYPDRALTF.

DNA of the CDR3: TGTGCCAGCAGCCTCCCAGGGGAGCATGAGCAGTTCTTC. It is translated as CASSLPGEHEQFF. V gene TRBV27 combines with J gene TRBJ2-1, with D possibly TRBD1 on 6 matching bases. This CDR3 is built from 13 residues. CDR1 is MNHEY and CDR2 is SMNVEV in the germline V gene (reference sequence). V lost 6 bases and J lost 8, with 14 bases in between.

The chain links TRBV18 to TRBJ2-5; TRBD2 aligns across 7 bases. This CDR3 has 14 residues. Germline V gene data show CDR1 as KGHSH and CDR2 as LQKENI. With V trimmed by 8 bases and J by 4 bases, 10 bases remained unmatched. CDR3 in DNA: TGTGCCAGCGCCACCGGACTAGTAGGAGAGACCCAGTACTTC. It yields the protein CASATGLVGETQYF.

This chain uses TRBV15 with TRBJ1-5, with TRBD1 matching 7 bases. Per germline, CDR1 LNHNV and CDR2 YYDKDF (reference sequence). Trimming cost V 2 bases and J 1 base; bases outside gene matches: 8. The CDR3 loop spans 17 amino acids. The CDR3 reads CATSRTNRGGSNQPQHF. CDR3 DNA sequence: TGTGCCACCAGCAGAACCAACAGGGGAGGAAGCAATCAGCCCCAGCATTTT.

This chain joins TRBV5-1 and TRBJ1-2; D is perhaps TRBD1 (6 bases). Between the trimmed V and J ends, which lost 4 bases and 4 bases, there was a span of 11 bases. The CDR3 runs to 13 residues. Germline V gives CDR1 SGHRS, CDR2 YFSETQ. CDR3 in amino acids: CASSLSGAYGYTF. The CDR3 DNA reads as TGCGCCAGCAGCCTATCAGGGGCCTATGGCTACACCTTC.

The chain is built from TRBV19 and TRBJ2-1, with D possibly being TRBD1 (5 bases). Trimming removed 6 bases at V and 9 bases at J, with 15 bases between. Germline V gene lookup returns CDR1 LNHDA and CDR2 SQIVND (reference sequence). The CDR3 contains 13 residues. The DNA of the CDR3 is TGTGCCAGTAGCCCCTCAAAGGGGTTTGAGCAGTTCTTC. It encodes CASSPSKGFEQFF.

About this clone: Its ends do not fully match the called genes, so a read error is possible. The J gene is TRBJ1-6, the V gene TRBV7-6, with D unresolved. The CDR3 contains 12 residues. CDR1 and CDR2 from the germline V gene are SGHVS and FNYEAQ. CDR3 region: CASSLVNSPLHF. CDR3 nucleotide sequence: TGTGCCAGCAGCCTAGTTAATTCGCCCCTCCACTTT.

This sequence joins TRBV6-5 and TRBJ2-7; tentatively, D is TRBD2 (6 bases). The CDR3 sequence is 14 residues long. Germline V gene sequence: CDR1 MNHEY, CDR2 SVGAGI. The ends were cut back, 0 bases at V and 3 bases at J, with 9 bases in the middle. Here the CDR3 reads CASSYSSDYYEQYF. Here the CDR3 DNA reads TGTGCCAGCAGTTACTCGTCGGACTACTACGAGCAGTACTTC.

The rearrangement links TRBV6-5 to TRBJ2-7, with 8 bases aligning to TRBD2. The CDR3 consists of 14 residues. Germline lookup yields CDR1 MNHEY and CDR2 SVGAGI. V trimming: 10 bases; J trimming: 1 base; junction bases outside the gene matches: 9. CDR3 DNA: TGTGCCATCAATACGGGGACTAGGTCCTACGAGCAGTACTTC. This codes for CAINTGTRSYEQYF.

This clone has only one observation. The V gene is TRBV19, the J gene TRBJ2-3; a weak D match, TRBD1 (6 bases). Germline lookup yields CDR1 LNHDA and CDR2 SQIVND (reference sequence). Trimming pared 6 bases from V and 1 base from J, leaving 17 bases between. This CDR3 comprises 16 residues. This chain's CDR3 is CASRSGHARGTDTQYF. Written as DNA, the CDR3 is TGTGCCAGTAGATCGGGACATGCGAGGGGCACAGATACGCAGTATTTT.

This chain connects TRBV4-2 to TRBJ2-7; TRBD2 matches at 10 bases. The CDR3 contains 16 residues. V dropped 1 base and J dropped 3; count of bases not matched to a gene: 6. Germline loops: CDR1 LGHNA, CDR2 YNFKEQ. CDR3 loop: CASSQAFSSGGYEQYF. The CDR3 DNA is TGTGCCAGCAGCCAAGCATTCTCTAGCGGGGGCTACGAGCAGTACTTC.

The rearrangement links TRBV19 to TRBJ1-3; D may be TRBD1 (6 bases). CDR3 length: 14 amino acids. The ends were cut back, 5 bases at V and 0 bases at J, with 8 bases in the middle. Germline V lookup: CDR1 LNHDA, CDR2 SQIVND (reference sequence). CDR3 region: CASSGTTSGNTIYF. The CDR3, as DNA: TGTGCCAGTAGTGGGACAACCTCTGGAAACACCATATATTTT.

The J gene is TRBJ1-6, the V gene TRBV16, with 7 bases that match TRBD1. Germline V lookup: CDR1 KGHSY, CDR2 FQNENV. Unmatched junction bases numbered 14, after V lost 5 bases and J lost 4 bases. This CDR3 has 18 residues. CDR3 protein: CASSSTPAGTAYNSPLHF. In DNA, the CDR3 is TGTGCCAGCAGCTCAACCCCCGCCGGGACAGCTTATAATTCACCCCTCCACTTT. The entire variable domain, with the rest obtained from reference TRBV16 and TRBJ1-6, is as follows: GEEVAQTPKHLVRGEGQKAKLYCAPIKGHSYVFWYQQVLKNEFKFLISFQNENVFDETGMPKERFSAKCLPNSPCSLEIQATKLEDSAVYFCASSSTPAGTAYNSPLHFGNGTRLTVT.

This sequence joins TRBV14 and TRBJ2-7; perhaps TRBD1 as D (5 bases). CDR3 size: 11 residues. V was trimmed by 1 base and J by 11 bases, leaving 9 bases between them. Germline CDR1 is SGHDN and CDR2 is FVKESK. The CDR3 DNA reads as TGTGCCAGCAGCCAAGGCTTCAGGGAGTACTTC. This codes for CASSQGFREYF.

This sequence joins TRBV11-3 and TRBJ1-3; possibly TRBD1 for D (5 bases). Germline V gene lookup returns CDR1 SGHNT and CDR2 YENEEA. The CDR3 is 15 amino acids. Trimming took 1 base from V and 2 from J, leaving 9 bases between them. The CDR3: CASSLGGRAGNTIYF. The CDR3 bases are TGTGCCAGCAGCTTAGGGGGCAGGGCTGGAAACACCATATATTTT.

The rearrangement joins TRBV5-5 to TRBJ2-5, with 7 bases aligning to TRBD1. The CDR3 consists of 15 residues. Trimming cost V 4 bases and J 4 bases; bases outside gene matches: 10. In germline, CDR1 is SGHKS, CDR2 YYEKEE (reference sequence). As DNA, the CDR3 is TGTGCCAGCAGCCCCCCCGACAGGGCAGCAGAGACCCAGTACTTC. Residues: CASSPPDRAAETQYF.

This clone was recorded only once. The V and J genes are TRBV19 and TRBJ2-7, with a weak D call TRBD1 (6 bases). The CDR3 is 13 residues long. CDR1 is LNHDA and CDR2 is SQIVND in the germline V gene (reference sequence). Trimming left V 5 bases short and J 0 bases short, with 8 bases between. In DNA, the CDR3 is TGTGCCAGTAGTCCGGACAGCTCCTACGAGCAGTACTTC. Encoded protein: CASSPDSSYEQYF.